A selection of T cell receptor beta chains follows, all from one sample in a study of PD-1 blockade in classical Hodgkin lymphoma. Here immunoSEQ multiplex PCR was the method, and the copy in TCRdb shows in-frame clones only, minus some. The table records more than 35,000 clones, almost 90% of them present only once. This material consisted of peripheral blood mononuclear cells (PBMCs), taken before the second cycle of nivolumab. The receptors were gathered from a human donor with classical Hodgkin lymphoma. Both conserved end residues are part of each CDR3. The D gene is left open where the match is weak. Size is omitted from some rows. Given values are once, few, many or a class for expanded clones.

d_call | clone_size | j_call | v_call | cdr3_aa | cdr3_nt
TRBD2 | . | TRBJ2-7 | TRBV6-1 | CASSGLGLAVYEQYF | TGTGCCAGCAGTGGTCTCGGACTAGCGGTCTACGAGCAGTACTTC
. | . | TRBJ1-4 | TRBV11-3 | CASSFSEGLGEKLFF | TGTGCCAGCAGCTTTTCAGAAGGGCTAGGTGAAAAACTGTTTTTT
. | . | TRBJ1-4 | TRBV6-4 | CASGRATQGREKLFF | TGTGCCAGCGGTAGGGCGACACAGGGTAGGGAAAAACTGTTTTTT
. | . | TRBJ1-1 | TRBV10-3 | CAISGPLGETSQRRAKNTEAFF | TGTGCCATCAGTGGCCCTTTGGGGGAAACCTCCCAACGTAGAGCCAAGAACACTGAAGCTTTCTTT
. | . | TRBJ2-1 | TRBV15 | CATSAQDQYNEQFF | TGTGCCACCAGCGCCCAAGACCAGTACAATGAGCAGTTCTTC
. | . | TRBJ2-7 | TRBV7-3 | CASSSPQLTGTYEQYF | TGTGCCAGCAGCTCACCACAACTGACGGGAACCTACGAGCAGTACTTC
TRBD1 | . | TRBJ2-7 | TRBV25-1 | CASSDVTGPYEQYF | TGTGCCAGCAGTGACGTGACAGGGCCCTACGAGCAGTACTTC
. | . | TRBJ2-7 | TRBV5-4 | CASSKAGAPYEQYF | TGTGCCAGCAGCAAGGCAGGGGCTCCCTACGAGCAGTACTTC
TRBD1 | . | TRBJ2-3 | TRBV2 | CASSPRDPGTGAGDTQYF | TGTGCCAGCAGTCCCCGGGACCCCGGGACAGGGGCGGGAGATACGCAGTATTTT
. | few | TRBJ2-7 | TRBV7-8 | CASSLLGRGSSFEQYF | TGTGCCAGCAGCTTATTGGGCAGGGGAAGCTCCTTTGAGCAGTACTTC
TRBD2 | . | TRBJ2-1 | TRBV28 | CASSSRTSGSNEQFF | TGTGCCAGCAGCTCCCGGACTAGCGGGAGCAATGAGCAGTTCTTC
TRBD1 | once | TRBJ1-2 | TRBV5-1 | CASSSPGTGGANYGYTF | TGCGCCAGCAGCTCCCCGGGGACAGGGGGTGCGAACTATGGCTACACCTTC
. | . | TRBJ2-1 | TRBV7-3 | CASSPELLYNEQFF | TGTGCCAGCAGCCCCGAACTGCTCTACAATGAGCAGTTCTTC
. | few | TRBJ1-1 | TRBV29-1 | CSVEIQRNTEAFF | TGCAGCGTTGAAATTCAGAGGAACACTGAAGCTTTCTTT
. | . | TRBJ1-2 | TRBV5-1 | CASSSPQGNYGYTF | TGCGCCAGCAGCTCCCCACAGGGAAACTATGGCTACACCTTC
. | . | TRBJ1-2 | TRBV30 | CAWSRARGWGGYGYTF | TGTGCCTGGAGCCGAGCCAGGGGTTGGGGTGGCTATGGCTACACCTTC
. | . | TRBJ1-2 | TRBV6-5 | CASSYRRASNYGYTF | TGTGCCAGCAGTTACAGGAGGGCCTCTAACTATGGCTACACCTTC
. | . | TRBJ1-3 | TRBV7-6 | CASSLGFNSGNTIYF | TGTGCCAGCAGCTTAGGATTTAACTCTGGAAACACCATATATTTT
. | . | TRBJ2-5 | TRBV28 | CASSPVDSSSQGTQYF | TGTGCCAGCAGTCCAGTGGACAGCTCCTCACAAGGGACCCAGTACTTC
. | . | TRBJ1-1 | TRBV5-6 | CASSHRAGRILTEAFF | TGTGCCAGCAGCCATCGGGCGGGCCGGATTCTGACTGAAGCTTTCTTT
TRBD2 | . | TRBJ2-3 | TRBV6-5 | CASSYSSSGTDTQYF | TGTGCCAGCAGTTACTCATCTAGCGGGACAGATACGCAGTATTTT
. | . | TRBJ2-1 | TRBV4-1 | CASSQLGPPDEQFF | TGCGCCAGCAGCCAATTAGGGCCTCCGGATGAGCAGTTCTTC
. | once | TRBJ1-5 | TRBV10-3 | CAISEGPVSNQPQHF | TGTGCCATCAGTGAGGGGCCAGTTAGCAATCAGCCCCAGCATTTT
. | . | TRBJ2-1 | TRBV7-8 | CASSADGNNEQFF | TGTGCCAGCAGCGCCGACGGAAACAATGAGCAGTTCTTC
. | . | TRBJ2-2 | TRBV18 | CASSLSAFKVDTGELFF | TGTGCCAGCTCACTTTCCGCCTTTAAAGTGGACACCGGGGAGCTGTTTTTT
. | few | TRBJ2-7 | TRBV6-1 | CASSGFYTLSYEQYF | TGTGCCAGCAGTGGGTTTTACACGCTCTCCTACGAGCAGTACTTC
. | . | TRBJ2-7 | TRBV5-1 | CASSLDRYEQYF | TGCGCCAGCAGCTTGGATAGGTACGAGCAGTACTTC
TRBD1 | . | TRBJ1-3 | TRBV6-6 | CASKGAAGNTIYF | TGTGCCAGCAAGGGGGCGGCTGGAAACACCATATATTTT
. | . | TRBJ2-3 | TRBV10-3 | CAISVGRADTQYF | TGTGCCATCTCGGTGGGGCGTGCAGATACGCAGTATTTT
. | . | TRBJ2-5 | TRBV11-2 | CASSLWQSETQYF | TGTGCCAGCAGCTTATGGCAGTCAGAGACCCAGTACTTC
. | few | TRBJ1-1 | TRBV29-1 | CSARLNTEAFF | TGCAGCGCTCGGTTGAACACTGAAGCTTTCTTT
TRBD1 | . | TRBJ1-5 | TRBV6-5 | CASSLDRQPQHF | TGTGCCAGCAGTTTGGACAGGCAGCCCCAGCATTTT
. | . | TRBJ2-3 | TRBV1 | CTSSHPGVGGGGPDTQYF | TGCACCAGCAGCCATCCCGGCGTTGGGGGGGGAGGTCCAGATACGCAGTATTTT
TRBD1 | once | TRBJ1-5 | TRBV19 | CASTRQGVQPQHF | TGTGCCAGTACCAGACAGGGAGTTCAGCCCCAGCATTTT
TRBD1 | once | TRBJ1-1 | TRBV19 | CASSIDWTGNTEAFF | TGTGCCAGTAGTATAGATTGGACAGGGAACACTGAAGCTTTCTTT
. | few | TRBJ2-7 | TRBV5-1 | CASSWGPHGSGREQYF | TGCGCCAGCAGCTGGGGGCCTCACGGGAGTGGGAGGGAGCAGTACTTC
. | . | TRBJ2-7 | TRBV18 | CASSPSGYYEQYF | TGTGCCAGCTCACCTTCTGGCTACTACGAGCAGTACTTC
TRBD1 | . | TRBJ2-3 | TRBV5-1 | CASSLELQGGTDTQYF | TGCGCCAGCAGCTTGGAGCTACAGGGGGGCACAGATACGCAGTATTTT
. | . | TRBJ2-1 | TRBV5-4 | CASSSDRNNEQFF | TGTGCCAGCAGTTCGGACCGAAACAATGAGCAGTTCTTC
TRBD2 | . | TRBJ2-7 | TRBV7-8 | CASSHSGGIRYEQYF | TGTGCCAGCAGTCATAGCGGGGGCATACGCTACGAGCAGTACTTC
TRBD2 | . | TRBJ2-7 | TRBV7-3 | CASSLTWSGRLHEQYF | TGTGCCAGCAGCTTAACGTGGAGCGGGAGACTCCACGAGCAGTACTTC
TRBD2 | . | TRBJ2-5 | TRBV6-1 | CASSDALGGRRAGETQYF | TGTGCCAGCAGTGACGCTTTGGGCGGGAGGCGGGCGGGAGAGACCCAGTACTTC
. | . | TRBJ2-5 | TRBV7-9 | CASSPDRETQYF | TGTGCCAGCAGCCCCGACAGGGAGACCCAGTACTTC
. | . | TRBJ2-7 | TRBV7-9 | CASSPLGEQYF | TGTGCCAGCAGCCCGCTTGGCGAGCAGTACTTC
TRBD1 | . | TRBJ2-7 | TRBV5-1 | CASSWGQASSYEQYF | TGCGCCAGCAGCTGGGGACAGGCTTCCTCCTACGAGCAGTACTTC
. | . | TRBJ2-7 | TRBV2 | CATLKVHRGEQYF | TGTGCCACCCTCAAAGTACATCGCGGCGAGCAGTACTTC
. | once | TRBJ2-7 | TRBV6-5 | CASQMSGGRYEQYF | TGTGCCAGCCAAATGTCCGGGGGGCGGTACGAGCAGTACTTC
TRBD2 | . | TRBJ2-7 | TRBV29-1 | CSVGLTSGIEQYF | TGCAGCGTTGGGTTGACTAGCGGGATCGAGCAGTACTTC
. | . | TRBJ1-6 | TRBV30 | CAWTLPDRRNSPLHF | TGTGCCTGGACCCTCCCCGACAGGAGAAATTCACCCCTCCACTTT
. | . | TRBJ2-1 | TRBV18 | CASSPVGNAYNEQFF | TGTGCCAGCTCACCGGTAGGGAACGCCTACAATGAGCAGTTCTTC
TRBD1 | . | TRBJ2-7 | TRBV10-3 | CAISAGQGNYEQYF | TGTGCCATCAGTGCGGGACAGGGTAACTACGAGCAGTACTTC
. | . | TRBJ2-7 | TRBV7-2 | CASSLITGTYEQYF | TGTGCCAGCAGCCTCATTACAGGGACCTACGAGCAGTACTTC
. | . | TRBJ2-1 | TRBV6-5 | CASSLDFLNEQFF | TGTGCCAGCAGTCTCGACTTCCTCAATGAGCAGTTCTTC
TRBD2 | . | TRBJ2-7 | TRBV27 | CASSLLAGYEQYF | TGTGCCAGCAGTTTACTAGCGGGATATGAGCAGTACTTC
. | . | TRBJ2-5 | TRBV15 | CATSWSPGETQYF | TGTGCCACCAGCTGGAGCCCGGGAGAGACCCAGTACTTC
. | . | TRBJ1-3 | TRBV10-3 | CAISGVVGSSGNTIYF | TGTGCCATCAGTGGGGTAGTGGGCAGTTCTGGAAACACCATATATTTT
. | . | TRBJ2-1 | TRBV18 | CASSQEAGSFYNEQFF | TGTGCCAGCTCACAGGAGGCGGGAAGTTTCTACAATGAGCAGTTCTTC
. | . | TRBJ2-1 | TRBV27 | CASSGRGPYNEQFF | TGTGCCAGCAGCGGGAGAGGCCCCTACAATGAGCAGTTCTTC
. | . | TRBJ1-1 | TRBV25-1 | CASSVGGGTEAFF | TGTGCCAGCAGTGTAGGGGGGGGCACTGAAGCTTTCTTT